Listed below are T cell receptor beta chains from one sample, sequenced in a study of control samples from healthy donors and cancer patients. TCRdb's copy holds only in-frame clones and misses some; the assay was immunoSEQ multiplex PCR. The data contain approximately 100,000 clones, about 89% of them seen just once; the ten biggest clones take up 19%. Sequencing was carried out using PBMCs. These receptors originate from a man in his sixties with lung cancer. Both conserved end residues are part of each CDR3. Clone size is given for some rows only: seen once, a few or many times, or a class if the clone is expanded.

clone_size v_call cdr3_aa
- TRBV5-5 CASSLVDSSGKLFF
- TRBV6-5 CASRGTGNQPQHF
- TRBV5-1 CASSKMVAVDQPQHF
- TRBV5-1 CASSSGHQDPEAFF
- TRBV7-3 CASSLSLGTARGTGELFF
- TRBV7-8 CASSFGGEKLFF
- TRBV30 CAWRMEWPSGSGELFF
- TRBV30 CAWSPGGPLNQPQHF
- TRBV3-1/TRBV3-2 CASSRTSGGYEQFF
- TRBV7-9 CASSPAGRHTEAFF
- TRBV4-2 CASSQESLAGTGELFF
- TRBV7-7 CASSLGTNTEAFF
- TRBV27 CARVQGEETQYF
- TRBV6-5 CASSPPGRVNTEAFF
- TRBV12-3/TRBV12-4 CASKITDTQYF
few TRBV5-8 CASSFGGRQGVKTQYF
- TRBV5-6 CASSPAGGSSLNQPQHF
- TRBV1 CTSAGTGGGDEQFF
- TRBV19 CASSLGTGENEQFF
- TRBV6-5 CASSTGGTIFEQFF
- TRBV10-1 CATSIQGYTDTQYF
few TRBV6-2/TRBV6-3 CASSYSMGDQPQHF
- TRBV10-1 CASSARGWGNEQFF
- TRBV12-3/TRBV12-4 CASSREGKGQF
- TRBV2 CASGQGAPSSYNSPLHF
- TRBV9 CASTTPGTGNEQFF
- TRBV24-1 CATSDSTGNYGYTF
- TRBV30 CAWTTATNEKLFF
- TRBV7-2 CASSPVGRGGSTNEKLFF
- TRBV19 CASSPMTGNQPQHF